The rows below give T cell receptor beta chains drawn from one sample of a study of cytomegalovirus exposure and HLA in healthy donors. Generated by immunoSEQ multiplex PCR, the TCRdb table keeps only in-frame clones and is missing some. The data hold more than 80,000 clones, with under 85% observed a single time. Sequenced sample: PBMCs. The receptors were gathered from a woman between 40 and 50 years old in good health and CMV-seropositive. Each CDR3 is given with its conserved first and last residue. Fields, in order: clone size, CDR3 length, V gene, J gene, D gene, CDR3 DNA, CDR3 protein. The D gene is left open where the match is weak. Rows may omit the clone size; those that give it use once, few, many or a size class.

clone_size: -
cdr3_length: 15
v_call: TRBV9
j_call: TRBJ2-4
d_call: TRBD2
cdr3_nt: TGTGCCAGCAGCCGTTTCTGGGGACTAGAAAACATTCAGTACTTC
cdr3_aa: CASSRFWGLENIQYF

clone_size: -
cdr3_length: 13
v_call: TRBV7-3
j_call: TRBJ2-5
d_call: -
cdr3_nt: TGTGCCAGCAGCCCGAGGTCTCAAGAGACCCAGTACTTC
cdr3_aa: CASSPRSQETQYF

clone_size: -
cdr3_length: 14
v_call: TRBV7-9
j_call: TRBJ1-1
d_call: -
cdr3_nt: TGTTCCAGCAGCCAAAACAGGGAATTCACTGAAGCTTTCTTT
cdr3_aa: CSSSQNREFTEAFF

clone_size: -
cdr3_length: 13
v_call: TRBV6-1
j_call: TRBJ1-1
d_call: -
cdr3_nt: TGTGCCAGCAGTACCGGGACTCACAACGACGCTTTCTTT
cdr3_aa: CASSTGTHNDAFF

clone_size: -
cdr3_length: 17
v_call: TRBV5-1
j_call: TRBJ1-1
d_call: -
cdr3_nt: TGCGCCAGCCGACTGACGAACAGGGCTACCTTGAACACTGAAGCTTTCTTT
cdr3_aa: CASRLTNRATLNTEAFF

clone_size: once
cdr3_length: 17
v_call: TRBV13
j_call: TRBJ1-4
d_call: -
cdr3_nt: TGTGCCAGCAGCTTATTTTTGTCGGGACACCCTTCTGAAAAACTGTTTTTT
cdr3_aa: CASSLFLSGHPSEKLFF

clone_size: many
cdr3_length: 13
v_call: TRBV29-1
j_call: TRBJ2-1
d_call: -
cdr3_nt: TGCAGCTTTAGCAGATCACTCTTCAATGAGCAGTTCTTC
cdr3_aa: CSFSRSLFNEQFF

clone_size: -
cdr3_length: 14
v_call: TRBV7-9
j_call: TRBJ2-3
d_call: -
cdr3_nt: TGTGCCAGCAGCTTAGAAGGAGGCACAGATACGCAGTATTTT
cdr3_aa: CASSLEGGTDTQYF

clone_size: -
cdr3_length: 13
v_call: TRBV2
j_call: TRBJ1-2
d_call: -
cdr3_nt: TGTGCCAGCAGTGAAGTTATGGAGGCTGGCTACACCTTC
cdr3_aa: CASSEVMEAGYTF

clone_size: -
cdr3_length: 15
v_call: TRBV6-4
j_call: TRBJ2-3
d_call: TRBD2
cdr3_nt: TGTGCCAGCAGTGAGCGGGAGGGCGGCTCAGATACGCAGTATTTT
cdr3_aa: CASSEREGGSDTQYF

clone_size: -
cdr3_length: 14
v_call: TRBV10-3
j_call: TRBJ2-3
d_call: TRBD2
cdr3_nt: TGTGCCATCCAACTAGCGGGAGGCACAGATACGCAGTATTTT
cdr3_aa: CAIQLAGGTDTQYF

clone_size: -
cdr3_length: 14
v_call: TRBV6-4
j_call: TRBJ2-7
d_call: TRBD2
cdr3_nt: TGTGCCAGCAGTGACATAGCGGGAGACCACGAGCAGTACTTC
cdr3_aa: CASSDIAGDHEQYF

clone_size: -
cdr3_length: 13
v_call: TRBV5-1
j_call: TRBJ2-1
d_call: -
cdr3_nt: TGCGCCAGCAGCCTGAGGACAGCAGGTGAGCAGTTCTTC
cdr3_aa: CASSLRTAGEQFF

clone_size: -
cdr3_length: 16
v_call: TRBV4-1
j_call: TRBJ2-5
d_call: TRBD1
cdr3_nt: TGCGCCAGCAGCCACCTGGGAAAACAGGGGCAAGAGACCCAGTACTTC
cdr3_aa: CASSHLGKQGQETQYF

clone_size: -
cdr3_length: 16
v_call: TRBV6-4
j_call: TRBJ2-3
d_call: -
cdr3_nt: TGTGCCAGCAGTGACTCTGGGGGAGGTAGCACAGATACGCAGTATTTT
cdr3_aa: CASSDSGGGSTDTQYF

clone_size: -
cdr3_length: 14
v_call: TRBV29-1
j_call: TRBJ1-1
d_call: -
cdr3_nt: TGCAGCGTTGCATATCACATTGCGAACACTGAAGCTTTCTTT
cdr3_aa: CSVAYHIANTEAFF

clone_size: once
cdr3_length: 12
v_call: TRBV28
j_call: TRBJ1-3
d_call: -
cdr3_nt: TGTGCCAGCACCGGAGACGGAAACACCATATATTTT
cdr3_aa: CASTGDGNTIYF

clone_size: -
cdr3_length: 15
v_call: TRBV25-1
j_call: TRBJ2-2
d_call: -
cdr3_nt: TGTGCCAGCAGTGACGAGACAGTCTACACCGGGGAGCTGTTTTTT
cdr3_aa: CASSDETVYTGELFF

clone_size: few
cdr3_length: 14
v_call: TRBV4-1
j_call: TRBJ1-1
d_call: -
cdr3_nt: TGCGCCAGCAGCCCCTTCCCGAGAGTCACTGAAGCTTTCTTT
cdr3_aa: CASSPFPRVTEAFF

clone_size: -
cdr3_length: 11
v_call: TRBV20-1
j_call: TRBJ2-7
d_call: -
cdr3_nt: TGCAGTGATGTGAGGAGCTACGAGCAGTACTTC
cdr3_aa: CSDVRSYEQYF

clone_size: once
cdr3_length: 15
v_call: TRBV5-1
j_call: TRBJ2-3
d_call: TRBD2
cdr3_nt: TGCGCCAGCAGGAGCGCGAGGGACGGGGGGGATACGCAGTATTTT
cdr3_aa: CASRSARDGGDTQYF

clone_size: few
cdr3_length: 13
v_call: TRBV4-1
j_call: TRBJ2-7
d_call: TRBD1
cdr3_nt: TGCGCCAGCAGCCAGCACAGGGGCTACGAGCAGTACTTC
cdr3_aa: CASSQHRGYEQYF

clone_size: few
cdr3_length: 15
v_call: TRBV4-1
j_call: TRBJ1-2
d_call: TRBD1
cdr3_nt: TGCGCCAGCAGCCAAGATCTGAGGGGGCCGCATGGCTACACCTTC
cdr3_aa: CASSQDLRGPHGYTF

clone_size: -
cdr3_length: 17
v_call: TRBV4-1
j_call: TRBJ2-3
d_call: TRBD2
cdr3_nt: TGCGCCAGCAGCCAAGGGCGGCGCGGGAGGGGAGCAGATACGCAGTATTTT
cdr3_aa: CASSQGRRGRGADTQYF

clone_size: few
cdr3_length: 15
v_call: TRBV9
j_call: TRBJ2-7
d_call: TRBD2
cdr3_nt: TGTGCCAGCAGCGTCGGACTAGCGGACTCCTACGAGCAGTACTTC
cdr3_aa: CASSVGLADSYEQYF

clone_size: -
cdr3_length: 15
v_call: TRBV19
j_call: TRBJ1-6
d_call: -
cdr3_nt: TGTGCCAGTAGCGACAGGACCGGTTATAATTCACCCCTCCACTTT
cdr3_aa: CASSDRTGYNSPLHF

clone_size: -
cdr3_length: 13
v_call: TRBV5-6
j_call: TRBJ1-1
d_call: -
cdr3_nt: TGTGCCAGCAGCGGTACAGCGAACACTGAAGCTTTCTTT
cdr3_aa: CASSGTANTEAFF

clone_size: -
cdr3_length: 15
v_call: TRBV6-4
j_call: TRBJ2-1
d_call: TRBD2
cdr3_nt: TGTGCCAGCAGACCACTAGCGGGAGGGCGCGATGAGCAGTTCTTC
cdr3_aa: CASRPLAGGRDEQFF

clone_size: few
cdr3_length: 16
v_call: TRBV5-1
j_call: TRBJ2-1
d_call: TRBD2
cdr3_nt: TGCGCCAGCAGCCCCTTCAGCGGGAGAGCCTACAATGAGCAGTTCTTC
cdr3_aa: CASSPFSGRAYNEQFF

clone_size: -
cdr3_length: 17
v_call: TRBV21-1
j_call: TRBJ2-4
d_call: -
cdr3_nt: TGTGCCAGCGATTGTTTTTCGTACCGGAGAACCAAAAACATTCAGTACTTC
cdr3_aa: CASDCFSYRRTKNIQYF

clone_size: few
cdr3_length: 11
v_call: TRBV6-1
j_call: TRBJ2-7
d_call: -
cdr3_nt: TGTGCCGCACACGTTGGCTACGAGCAGTACTTC
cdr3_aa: CAAHVGYEQYF

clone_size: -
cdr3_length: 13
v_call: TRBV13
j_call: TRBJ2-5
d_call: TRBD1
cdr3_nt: TGTGCCAGCAGCCTCCACAGGGGTGAGACCCAGTACTTC
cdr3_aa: CASSLHRGETQYF

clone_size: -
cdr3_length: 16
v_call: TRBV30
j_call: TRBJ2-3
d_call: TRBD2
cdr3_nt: TGTGCCTGGAGTGTTTCTAGCGGGAGGGGGGCAGATACGCAGTATTTT
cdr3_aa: CAWSVSSGRGADTQYF

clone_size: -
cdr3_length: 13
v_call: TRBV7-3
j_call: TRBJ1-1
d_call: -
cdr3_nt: TGTGCCAGCAGCTTAACCGGGTTTACTGAAGCTTTCTTT
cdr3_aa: CASSLTGFTEAFF

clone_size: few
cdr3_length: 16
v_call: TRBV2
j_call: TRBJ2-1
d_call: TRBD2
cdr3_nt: TGTGCCAGCACCCCGGGGGGGCTAGCGGCCGACAATGAGCAGTTCTTC
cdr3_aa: CASTPGGLAADNEQFF

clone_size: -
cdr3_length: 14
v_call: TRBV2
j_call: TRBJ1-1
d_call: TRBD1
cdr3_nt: TGTGCCAGCAAGGGACAGGGGATGAACACTGAAGCTTTCTTT
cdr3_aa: CASKGQGMNTEAFF

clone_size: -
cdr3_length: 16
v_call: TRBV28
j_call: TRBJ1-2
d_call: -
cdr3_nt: TGTGCCACCAGATCCGGAGATGGGGCGGAAACCTATGGCTACACCTTC
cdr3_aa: CATRSGDGAETYGYTF